These T cell receptor beta chains were read from a single sample in a study of T cells in Graves' hyperthyroidism and ophthalmopathy. TCRdb reanalysed the multiplex PCR reads using MiXCR and keeps one entry per CDR3 protein. The top ten hold around 4% of the sample, which has 600,000 to 650,000 distinct CDR3 sequences, under 20% seen once. The specimen was blood. These receptors all come from a woman aged 25 to 39 with Graves' hyperthyroidism. The conserved cysteine and the conserved F or W are not part of the CDR3 here.

TRBV7-9	TRBJ2-3	ASSLQFVSGRLRTDTQY
TRBV19	TRBJ2-5	ASSPSAGQETQY
TRBV24-1	TRBJ1-2	ATPRGGRGLNYGYT
TRBV12-3/TRBV12-4	TRBJ2-7	ASSYRGPGEQY
TRBV27	TRBJ2-1	ASSPGTGGNEQF
TRBV11-1	TRBJ2-1	ASSLPWGLAGSNEQF
TRBV11-3	TRBJ2-5	AGAKQGGETQY
TRBV5-1	TRBJ2-1	ASSLALLAGEGGSYNEQF
TRBV7-9	TRBJ2-5	ASSLAEGARNQETQY
TRBV28	TRBJ2-7	ASSGNEFYEQY
TRBV19	TRBJ1-5	ASNKGGTGNQPQH
TRBV5-5	TRBJ1-4	ASSSSGSGEKLF
TRBV25-1	TRBJ1-1	ATSSLGTGNTEAF
TRBV6-5	TRBJ1-5	ASSYRDGGGGSQH
TRBV5-6	TRBJ2-4	ASSLRDWAKNIQY
TRBV7-9	TRBJ2-1	ASSLGPLGNTYNEQF
TRBV3-1	TRBJ1-1	ASSQDVQNTEAF
TRBV5-1	TRBJ2-1	ASSEQPGLAGGNEQF
TRBV7-9	TRBJ1-1	ASSYTPVGAEAF
TRBV30	TRBJ1-6	AWSRTGNRPGSPLH
TRBV18	TRBJ2-5	ASSPFRGGQETQY
TRBV12-3/TRBV12-4	TRBJ1-5	ASSFSQGYSNQPQH
TRBV28	TRBJ1-2	ASSLKGARGYT
TRBV24-1	TRBJ1-2	ATSGLYGYT
TRBV29-1	TRBJ2-2	SVVWGTKPGELF
TRBV11-2	TRBJ2-1	ASSFFIGSYNEQF
TRBV5-1	TRBJ2-1	ASSGGLAGNNEQF
TRBV6-2/TRBV6-3	TRBJ2-1	ASSPRVGHEQL
TRBV20-1	TRBJ1-4	SANPTATNEKLF
TRBV30	TRBJ2-5	AWKRGRETQY
TRBV27	TRBJ1-1	ASSLIGTGGALEAF
TRBV9	TRBJ2-2	ASSIWETGELF
TRBV3-1	TRBJ2-7	ASSQGMTSGKNEQY
TRBV27	TRBJ2-3	ASSFGLAGMISTDTQY
TRBV28	TRBJ2-7	ASSLGSPGEQY
TRBV11-3	TRBJ1-4	ASSFRTGEEKLF
TRBV28	TRBJ2-7	ASRFRDRYYEQY
TRBV2	TRBJ1-5	ASSGAGAGNQPQH
TRBV20-1	TRBJ1-4	SASVPNEKLF
TRBV5-1	TRBJ2-1	ASSLEAVAYNEQF